A single sample gave rise to the 11 T cell receptor beta chains below, sequenced in a study of technical replicates of blood from four donors. Method: immunoSEQ multiplex PCR; TCRdb's copy keeps in-frame clones and lacks some. The sample shows 55,000 to 70,000 clones, about 90% of them seen only once. Material: PBMCs. These receptors all stem from a human donor in good health. Some clones in this sample may be carry-over from other donors' samples.

This clone appeared a few times. The chain joins TRBV19 to TRBJ2-7; possible D gene TRBD2, 6 bases. The V end was cut by 5 bases, the J end by 2 bases, with 16 bases between. The CDR3 extends over 15 amino acids. The germline gives CDR1 LNHDA, CDR2 SQIVND (reference sequence). The CDR3 here is CASSQSGLRAYEQYF. The DNA of the CDR3 is TGTGCCAGTAGTCAATCGGGACTCAGAGCCTACGAGCAGTACTTC. The variable domain in full, completed from reference TRBV19 and TRBJ2-7, reads DGGITQSPKYLFRKEGQNVTLSCEQNLNHDAMYWYRQDPGQGLRLIYYSQIVNDFQKGDIAEGYSVSREKKESFPLTVTSAQKNPTAFYLCASSQSGLRAYEQYFGPGTRLTVT.

The genes are TRBV12-5 and TRBJ1-6, with D maybe TRBD1 (5 bases). The CDR3 spans 14 residues. Trimming cost V 1 base and J 7 bases, with 8 bases left between them. In germline, CDR1 is LGHNT, CDR2 FRNRAP. The CDR3 coding sequence is TGTGCTAGTGGTTTGGCGGGGGGGAATTCACCCCTCCACTTT. Translated: CASGLAGGNSPLHF.

The chain uses TRBV4-1 and TRBJ1-3, with D uncertain. Germline-derived CDR1 and CDR2 are MGHRA and YSYEKL. The CDR3 consists of 14 residues. Trimming cost V 2 bases and J 4 bases, with 9 bases left between them. This chain's CDR3 is CASSQPREGNTIYF. The CDR3 DNA sequence: TGCGCCAGCAGCCAACCTCGGGAAGGAAACACCATATATTTT.

This clone has just one count. The chain recombines TRBV2 with TRBJ2-3, with D perhaps TRBD2 (5 bases). CDR3 size: 15 residues. Trimming pared 6 bases from V and 2 bases from J, leaving 15 bases between. CDR1 and CDR2 from the germline V gene are SNHLY and FYNNEI. The CDR3 is CASSPRAVFTDTQYF. The CDR3 DNA reads TGTGCCAGCAGCCCGAGGGCGGTGTTCACAGATACGCAGTATTTT.

This sequence joins TRBV7-8 and TRBJ2-1; D might be TRBD1 (7 bases). The CDR3 sequence is 16 residues long. Trimming stripped 5 bases from V and 3 bases from J, with 17 bases between. Germline CDR1 and CDR2: SGHVS and FQNEAQ. DNA for the CDR3: TGTGCCAGCAGCCCGCTCGGGGGACAGATCTACAATGAGCAGTTCTTC. Translated, it gives CASSPLGGQIYNEQFF. Full variable domain (missing parts from reference TRBV7-8 and TRBJ2-1): GAGVSQSPRYKVAKRGQDVALRCDPISGHVSLFWYQQALGQGPEFLTYFQNEAQLDKSGLPSDRFFAERPEGSVSTLKIQRTQQEDSAVYLCASSPLGGQIYNEQFFGPGTRLTVL.

The chain is built from TRBV5-6 and TRBJ2-1; D gene unclear. V was shortened by 3 bases and J by 3 bases, with 13 bases between the two germline ends. This CDR3 has 15 residues. Germline V CDR1 and CDR2: SGHDT, YYEEEE. CDR3 DNA: TGTGCCAGCAGCTCCCGTCAGGTGAGCTACAATGAGCAGTTCTTC. The encoded protein is CASSSRQVSYNEQFF.

The V call is TRBV5-5, the J call TRBJ2-7; D is unclear. This CDR3 contains 13 residues. Germline V lookup: CDR1 SGHKS, CDR2 YYEKEE (reference sequence). The ends were cut back, 4 bases at V and 6 bases at J, with 14 bases in the middle. CDR3 nucleotides: TGTGCCAGCAGCCACTCCCCACGAGGCGAGCAGTACTTC. Amino acids: CASSHSPRGEQYF.

This chain joins TRBV5-6 and TRBJ2-7, with D possibly being TRBD2 (5 bases). V lost 6 bases and J lost 4, with 17 bases in between. The CDR3 length is 14 residues. Germline V lookup: CDR1 SGHDT, CDR2 YYEEEE. Here the CDR3 DNA reads TGTGCCAGCATATCCAGGCTAGCAGCTTACGAGCAGTACTTC. Translation gives CASISRLAAYEQYF.

J is TRBJ1-4 and V is TRBV27; 7 nucleotides agree with TRBD1. V shed 10 bases, J shed 4 bases, and the junction held 6 bases outside the gene matches. The CDR3 has 13 amino acids. Germline values: CDR1 MNHEY, CDR2 SMNVEV (reference sequence). The DNA of the CDR3 is TGTGCCACCCGGGACAGTTATAATGAAAAACTGTTTTTT. Encoded protein: CATRDSYNEKLFF.

The chain is built from TRBV7-2 and TRBJ2-7, with 9 bases that match TRBD1. CDR3 size: 15 residues. Germline trimming cut 3 bases from V and 0 bases from J; bases unmatched to any gene: 3. From germline, CDR1 is SGHTA and CDR2 FQGNSA. CDR3 sequence reads: CASSFNRGRSYEQYF. The CDR3 bases are TGTGCCAGCAGCTTCAACAGGGGGCGCTCCTACGAGCAGTACTTC. The whole variable domain, filled in from reference TRBV7-2 and TRBJ2-7, reads GAGVSQSPSNKVTEKGKDVELRCDPISGHTALYWYRQSLGQGLEFLIYFQGNSAPDKSGLPSDRFSAERTGGSVSTLTIQRTQQEDSAVYLCASSFNRGRSYEQYFGPGTRLTVT.

The chain has TRBV6-6 and TRBJ2-1; D perhaps matches TRBD2 (5 bases). The CDR3 sequence is 13 residues long. Trimming removed 3 bases at V and 9 bases at J, with 12 bases between. Germline CDR1 reads MNHNY; CDR2 reads SVGAGI (reference sequence). CDR3 bases: TGTGCCAGCAGTTATAGGCAGAGGGTTGAGCAGTTCTTC. It specifies CASSYRQRVEQFF.